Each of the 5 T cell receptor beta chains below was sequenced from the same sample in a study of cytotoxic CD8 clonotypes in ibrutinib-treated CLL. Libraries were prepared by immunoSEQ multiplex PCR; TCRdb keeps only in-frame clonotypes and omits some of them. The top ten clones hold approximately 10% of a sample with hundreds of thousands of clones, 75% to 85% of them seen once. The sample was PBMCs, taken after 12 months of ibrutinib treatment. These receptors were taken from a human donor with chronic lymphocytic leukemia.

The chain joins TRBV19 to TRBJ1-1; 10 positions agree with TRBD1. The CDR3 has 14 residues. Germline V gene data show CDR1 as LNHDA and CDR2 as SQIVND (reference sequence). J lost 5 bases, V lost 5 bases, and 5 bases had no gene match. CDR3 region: CASSLGQGRTEAFF. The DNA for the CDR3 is TGTGCCAGTAGTCTGGGACAGGGGAGGACTGAAGCTTTCTTT.

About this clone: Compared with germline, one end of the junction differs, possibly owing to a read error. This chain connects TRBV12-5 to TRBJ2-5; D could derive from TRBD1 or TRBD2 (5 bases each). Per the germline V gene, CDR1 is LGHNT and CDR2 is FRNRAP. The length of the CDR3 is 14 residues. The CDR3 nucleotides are TGTGCTAGTGCTTTGGGACCATCAAAAGAGACCCAGTACTTC. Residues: CASALGPSKETQYF.

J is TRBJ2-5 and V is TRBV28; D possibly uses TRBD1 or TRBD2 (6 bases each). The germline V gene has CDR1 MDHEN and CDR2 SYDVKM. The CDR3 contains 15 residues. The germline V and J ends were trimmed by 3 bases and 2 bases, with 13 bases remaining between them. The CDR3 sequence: CASSFKGGWQETQYF. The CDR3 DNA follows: TGTGCCAGCAGTTTCAAGGGGGGTTGGCAAGAGACCCAGTACTTC.

The CDR3 region is CARSLSTGPSGANVLTF. CDR3 in DNA: TGTGCCAGAAGCTTGTCAACGGGACCCTCTGGGGCCAACGTCCTGACTTTC. This rearrangement joins TRBV5-3 to TRBJ2-6; D may be TRBD1 or TRBD2 (5 bases each). TRBV5-3 has ORF status, its function being uncertain. V lost 1 base and J lost 0, with 11 bases in between. CDR3 length equals 17 residues.

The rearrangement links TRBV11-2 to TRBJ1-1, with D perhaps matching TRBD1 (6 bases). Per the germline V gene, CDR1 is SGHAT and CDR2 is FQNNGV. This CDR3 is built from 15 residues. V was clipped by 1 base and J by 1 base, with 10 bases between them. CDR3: CASSLVWGANTEAFF. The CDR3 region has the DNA TGTGCCAGCAGCTTAGTATGGGGGGCGAACACTGAAGCTTTCTTT. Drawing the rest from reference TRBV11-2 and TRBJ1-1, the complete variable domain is EAGVAQSPRYKIIEKRQSVAFWCNPISGHATLYWYQQILGQGPKLLIQFQNNGVVDDSQLPKDRFSAERLKGVDSTLKIQPAKLEDSAVYLCASSLVWGANTEAFFGQGTRLTVV.